This entry lists 28 T cell receptor beta chains sequenced from one sample in a study of response to subunit inactivated influenza vaccine. TCRdb independently ran MiXCR on the RT-PCR reads; one entry per CDR3 protein. This table has around 480,000 distinct CDR3 sequences, over 9.5% appearing once. The specimen comprised PBMCs from blood, sampled 40 to 50 days after vaccination. All receptors come from a middle-aged man who received an inactivated influenza vaccine.

This clonotype was counted at least ten times. This chain connects TRBV5-1 to TRBJ2-2; D is uncertain. Germline CDR1 reads SGHRS; CDR2 reads YFSETQ. CDR3 length: 16 amino acids. V was clipped by 0 bases and J by 1 base, with 10 bases between them. This chain's CDR3 is CASSLVVGQNTGELFF. In DNA form, the CDR3 reads TGCGCCAGCAGCTTGGTGGTTGGGCAGAACACCGGGGAGCTGTTTTTT. Using reference TRBV5-1 and TRBJ2-2 for the parts outside the CDR3, the full variable domain is KAGVTQTPRYLIKTRGQQVTLSCSPISGHRSVSWYQQTPGQGLQFLFEYFSETQRNKGNFPGRFSGRQFSNSRSEMNVSTLELGDSALYLCASSLVVGQNTGELFFGEGSRLTVL.

In its sample, this clonotype was seen many times. The chain joins TRBV12-3 or TRBV12-4 to TRBJ1-3, with 7 bases that match TRBD1. The CDR3 extends over 15 amino acids. V lost 6 bases, J lost 0 bases, and 5 bases stayed unmatched. CDR3 sequence reads: CASRRDRNSGNTIYF. The CDR3, as DNA: TGTGCCAGCAGGCGGGACAGAAACTCTGGAAACACCATATATTTT.

This clonotype was seen more than once but under ten times. The genes are TRBV19 and TRBJ2-5; D possibly corresponds to TRBD1 (6 bases). V was clipped by 6 bases and J by 2 bases, with 16 bases between them. The CDR3 runs 15 residues. Germline V gene data show CDR1 as LNHDA and CDR2 as SQIVND (reference sequence). DNA for the CDR3: TGTGCCAGTAGGGACAGCGCTTTCCCACAAGAGACCCAGTACTTC. Residues: CASRDSAFPQETQYF. The full variable domain, rest sourced from reference TRBV19 and TRBJ2-5, is DGGITQSPKYLFRKEGQNVTLSCEQNLNHDAMYWYRQDPGQGLRLIYYSQIVNDFQKGDIAEGYSVSREKKESFPLTVTSAQKNPTAFYLCASRDSAFPQETQYFGPGTRLLVL.

The J gene is TRBJ2-7, the V gene TRBV5-1; 8 nucleotides align to TRBD1. Germline trimming cut 2 bases from V and 5 bases from J; bases unmatched to any gene: 12. CDR3 size: 16 residues. The germline V gene encodes CDR1 SGHRS and CDR2 YFSETQ. The CDR3 bases are TGCGCCAGCAGCTTAATGCGCGCCCAGGGGGCCCACGAGCAGTACTTC. Its translation: CASSLMRAQGAHEQYF.

The CDR3 nucleotides read TGCAGTGCTAGAGTGGGGAGCACTACTATCACGCAGTATTTT. Translated, it gives CSARVGSTTITQYF. This sequence joins TRBV20-1 and TRBJ2-3, with D possibly being TRBD2 (5 bases). The germline gives CDR1 DFQATT, CDR2 SNEGSKA (reference sequence). V was pared by 1 base and J by 9 bases, with 17 bases between. The CDR3 has 14 amino acids.

This chain uses TRBV12-3 or TRBV12-4 with TRBJ1-3; D gene unclear. The length of the CDR3 is 14 residues. V gave up 7 bases and J gave up 0 bases, with 10 bases separating them. The CDR3 DNA sequence: TGTGCCAGCATTTTGACTAACTCTGGAAACACCATATATTTT. Its translation: CASILTNSGNTIYF.

This rearrangement joins TRBV4-3 to TRBJ1-6; no definite D call. The CDR3 is 14 residues long. V dropped 1 base and J dropped 2 bases, with 3 bases sitting between them. Looked up from germline, CDR1 is LGHNA and CDR2 is YSLEER. DNA for the CDR3: TGCGCCAGCAGCCAAGGCACCTATAATTCACCCCTCCACTTT. Translating it yields CASSQGTYNSPLHF.

For the CDR3, the DNA is TGTGCCACCAGTGGCAGGGGGGCCGGGGAGCTGTTTTTT. It codes for CATSGRGAGELFF. This sequence joins TRBV24-1 and TRBJ2-2, with D perhaps matching TRBD1 (7 bases). CDR3 length: 13 residues. CDR1 and CDR2 from the germline V gene are KGHDR and SFDVKD. Trimming stripped 5 bases from V and 6 bases from J, with 9 bases between.

The J gene is TRBJ2-1, the V gene TRBV9, with D possibly matching TRBD2 (6 bases). The V end was cut by 1 base, the J end by 4 bases, with 12 bases between. The CDR3 is 15 amino acids. Germline values: CDR1 SGDLS, CDR2 YYNGEE. The CDR3 is CASSVRVAEYNEQFF. The CDR3 DNA sequence: TGTGCCAGCAGCGTAAGGGTAGCGGAATACAATGAGCAGTTCTTC. The variable domain in full, with the rest retrieved from reference TRBV9 and TRBJ2-1, is DSGVTQTPKHLITATGQRVTLRCSPRSGDLSVYWYQQSLDQGLQFLIQYYNGEERAKGNILERFSAQQFPDLHSELNLSSLELGDSALYFCASSVRVAEYNEQFFGPGTRLTVL.

The chain has TRBV13 and TRBJ2-7; TRBD1 matches at 8 bases. Germline V CDR1 and CDR2: PRHDT, FYEKMQ (reference sequence). V shed 5 bases, J shed 3 bases, and the junction held 6 bases outside the gene matches. The CDR3 runs 14 residues. CDR3 nucleotides: TGTGCCAGCAGCCGGGCCGGGACAGGCTACGAGCAGTACTTC. Its protein product is CASSRAGTGYEQYF.

This clonotype was recorded at least ten times. This chain connects TRBV11-2 to TRBJ2-7; TRBD1 might be the D (6 bases). In germline, CDR1 is SGHAT, CDR2 FQNNGV. CDR3 length: 17 residues. V gave up 1 base and J gave up 2 bases, with 18 bases separating them. CDR3 in amino acids: CASSLVGHQYRPYEQYF. CDR3 DNA: TGTGCCAGCAGCTTAGTGGGACACCAATACCGACCCTACGAGCAGTACTTC.

In this sample, this clonotype turned up a few times. V and J are TRBV7-2 and TRBJ2-5; D not certain. V lost 1 base and J lost 2, with 14 bases in between. The CDR3 is 16 residues long. Germline V lookup: CDR1 SGHTA, CDR2 FQGNSA. The CDR3 region is CASSLGIRPLQETQYF. The CDR3 region has the DNA TGTGCCAGCAGCTTAGGAATCCGGCCCCTTCAAGAGACCCAGTACTTC.

The V and J genes are TRBV15 and TRBJ1-2, with D perhaps TRBD1 (6 bases). This CDR3 contains 14 residues. The germline CDR1 and CDR2 sequences are LNHNV and YYDKDF (reference sequence). V lost 5 bases, J lost 5 bases, and 15 bases lay in between. The CDR3 here is CATSPRTDFYGYTF. The CDR3, as DNA: TGTGCCACCAGCCCGCGGACAGATTTTTATGGCTACACCTTC.

The J gene is TRBJ2-5, the V gene TRBV27, with D perhaps being TRBD1 or TRBD2 (5 bases each). Germline-derived CDR1 and CDR2 are MNHEY and SMNVEV (reference sequence). The CDR3 is 14 amino acids. V was pared by 6 bases and J by 2 bases, with 13 bases between. CDR3 DNA sequence: TGTGCCAGCAGGGAAGGGACGGTACAAGAGACCCAGTACTTC. This sequence encodes CASREGTVQETQYF.

This clonotype was recorded at least ten times. J is TRBJ2-5 and V is TRBV20-1; D remains ambiguous. CDR1 and CDR2 (germline): DFQATT, SNEGSKA (reference sequence). Trimming took 1 base from V and 5 from J, leaving 8 bases between them. This CDR3 region has 12 residues. CDR3 amino acids: CSARAQSETQYF. The CDR3 nucleotides are TGCAGTGCTAGAGCCCAATCCGAGACCCAGTACTTC.

This clonotype was recorded a few times. V is TRBV18 and J is TRBJ2-1; 8 nucleotides line up with TRBD1. CDR1 KGHSH and CDR2 LQKENI come from the germline V gene. The J segment lost 4 bases and the V segment lost 2 bases, leaving 4 bases of the junction unmatched. The CDR3 length is 15 residues. CDR3 protein: CASSPDRTGYNEQFF. DNA for the CDR3: TGTGCCAGCTCACCAGACAGGACAGGGTACAATGAGCAGTTCTTC.

The chain employs TRBV7-2 and TRBJ2-3; 12 bases agree with TRBD2. Germline CDR1 and CDR2: SGHTA and FQGNSA. The CDR3 is 18 residues long. The V and J ends lost 2 bases and 1 base, in that order; junction bases with no gene match: 7. The CDR3 protein is CASSLTLAGGRGTDTQYF. The CDR3 coding sequence is TGTGCCAGCAGCTTAACCCTAGCGGGGGGGCGGGGCACAGATACGCAGTATTTT.

This clonotype has a count of ten or more. This chain joins TRBV20-1 and TRBJ2-3; D unresolved. V was shortened by 5 bases and J by 1 base, with 1 base between the two germline ends. The CDR3 covers 10 residues. The germline V gene encodes CDR1 DFQATT and CDR2 SNEGSKA (reference sequence). This CDR3 is CSAGTDTQYF. The CDR3 DNA reads TGCAGTGCTGGCACAGATACGCAGTATTTT.

This clonotype has at least ten counts. This sequence joins TRBV12-3 or TRBV12-4 and TRBJ1-5; possibly TRBD1 for D (5 bases). The CDR3 has 15 amino acids. The V gene lost 4 bases and the J gene lost 7 bases, with 17 bases spanning the gap. The CDR3 nucleotides read TGTGCCAGCAGTTCCCTAGCTGGGACGGGACAGCCCCAGCATTTT. It is translated as CASSSLAGTGQPQHF.

This clonotype showed up just a few times. The chain combines TRBV5-1 with TRBJ2-4; TRBD2 matches at 10 bases. After removal of 4 bases from V and 8 bases from J, the junction contained 9 bases not matched to a gene. There are 15 residues in the CDR3. Germline CDR1 is SGHRS and CDR2 is YFSETQ. The CDR3 protein is CASSGGASGGDIQYF. For the CDR3, the DNA is TGCGCCAGCAGCGGGGGGGCTAGCGGGGGAGACATTCAGTACTTC.

This clonotype appeared many times. The junction shows a germline mismatch at one end, possibly a read error. This chain joins TRBV5-1 and TRBJ2-5; a possible D gene is TRBD1 (5 bases). Germline V lookup: CDR1 SGHRS, CDR2 YFSETQ. The CDR3 sequence is 14 residues long. The CDR3 spells CASSLGAGQETQYF. The CDR3 DNA is TGTGCCAGCAGCTTAGGTGCAGGGCAAGAGACCCAGTACTTC.

The genes are TRBV9 and TRBJ2-1; a weak D match, TRBD2 (5 bases). CDR3 length: 17 residues. Looked up from germline, CDR1 is SGDLS and CDR2 is YYNGEE. Trimming removed 0 bases from V and 4 bases from J, with 17 bases in between. DNA for the CDR3: TGTGCCAGCAGCGTAGAGCCCCCCAATGGACTGTACAATGAGCAGTTCTTC. Protein product: CASSVEPPNGLYNEQFF.

The table lists this clonotype with a count of one. CDR3 residues: CASSQDKRAGAQYF. The DNA for the CDR3 is TGCGCCAGCAGCCAAGATAAACGAGCGGGGGCGCAGTATTTT. This chain joins TRBV4-3 and TRBJ2-3; 8 bases are shared with TRBD2. The CDR3 has 14 amino acids. Germline V lookup: CDR1 LGHNA, CDR2 YSLEER. The V segment lost 0 bases and the J segment 10 bases; nucleotides outside the gene matches: 6.

This clonotype was seen ten or more times. The chain joins TRBV6-2 or TRBV6-3 to TRBJ2-1, with unresolved D. Trimming removed 0 bases from V and 3 bases from J, with 12 bases in between. Germline V lookup: CDR1 MNHEY, CDR2 SVGEGT. The CDR3 sequence is 16 residues long. As DNA, the CDR3 is TGTGCCAGCAGTTACTCGACGTGGGTGCGCTACAATGAGCAGTTCTTC. This gives the protein CASSYSTWVRYNEQFF.

This clonotype was picked up many times. The V call is TRBV5-1, the J call TRBJ2-2; no firm D call. The CDR3 totals 13 residues. Germline lookup yields CDR1 SGHRS and CDR2 YFSETQ. V lost 0 bases, J lost 10 bases, and 10 bases lay in between. The CDR3 DNA is TGCGCCAGCAGCTTGGCGGGTCGATCGGAGCTGTTTTTT. Its translation is CASSLAGRSELFF.

In DNA, the CDR3 is TGTGCCAGCAGCTCCTGGGGGCGGGATGGCTACACCTTC. As protein: CASSSWGRDGYTF. The genes are TRBV7-2 and TRBJ1-2, with D perhaps TRBD1 (6 bases). Trimming took off 4 bases at V and 6 bases at J, with 12 bases between the two ends. CDR3 length: 13 residues. Germline CDR1 reads SGHTA; CDR2 reads FQGNSA.

The chain is built from TRBV29-1 and TRBJ1-1; D not certain. The germline CDR1 and CDR2 sequences are SQVTM and ANQGSEA. Trimming pared 4 bases from V and 0 bases from J, leaving 6 bases between. The CDR3 runs to 12 residues. The CDR3 reads CSVGRMNTEAFF. CDR3 in DNA: TGCAGCGTTGGTAGGATGAACACTGAAGCTTTCTTT.

J is TRBJ2-5 and V is TRBV5-1, with TRBD2 matching over 10 bases. The CDR3 covers 14 residues. Germline-derived CDR1 and CDR2 are SGHRS and YFSETQ. J gave up 4 bases and V 5 bases, and 5 bases lay outside the gene matches. The CDR3 sequence is CASRTVAGGETQYF. DNA for the CDR3: TGCGCCAGCAGGACCGTAGCGGGGGGAGAGACCCAGTACTTC. The whole variable domain, remainder taken from reference TRBV5-1 and TRBJ2-5, is KAGVTQTPRYLIKTRGQQVTLSCSPISGHRSVSWYQQTPGQGLQFLFEYFSETQRNKGNFPGRFSGRQFSNSRSEMNVSTLELGDSALYLCASRTVAGGETQYFGPGTRLLVL.